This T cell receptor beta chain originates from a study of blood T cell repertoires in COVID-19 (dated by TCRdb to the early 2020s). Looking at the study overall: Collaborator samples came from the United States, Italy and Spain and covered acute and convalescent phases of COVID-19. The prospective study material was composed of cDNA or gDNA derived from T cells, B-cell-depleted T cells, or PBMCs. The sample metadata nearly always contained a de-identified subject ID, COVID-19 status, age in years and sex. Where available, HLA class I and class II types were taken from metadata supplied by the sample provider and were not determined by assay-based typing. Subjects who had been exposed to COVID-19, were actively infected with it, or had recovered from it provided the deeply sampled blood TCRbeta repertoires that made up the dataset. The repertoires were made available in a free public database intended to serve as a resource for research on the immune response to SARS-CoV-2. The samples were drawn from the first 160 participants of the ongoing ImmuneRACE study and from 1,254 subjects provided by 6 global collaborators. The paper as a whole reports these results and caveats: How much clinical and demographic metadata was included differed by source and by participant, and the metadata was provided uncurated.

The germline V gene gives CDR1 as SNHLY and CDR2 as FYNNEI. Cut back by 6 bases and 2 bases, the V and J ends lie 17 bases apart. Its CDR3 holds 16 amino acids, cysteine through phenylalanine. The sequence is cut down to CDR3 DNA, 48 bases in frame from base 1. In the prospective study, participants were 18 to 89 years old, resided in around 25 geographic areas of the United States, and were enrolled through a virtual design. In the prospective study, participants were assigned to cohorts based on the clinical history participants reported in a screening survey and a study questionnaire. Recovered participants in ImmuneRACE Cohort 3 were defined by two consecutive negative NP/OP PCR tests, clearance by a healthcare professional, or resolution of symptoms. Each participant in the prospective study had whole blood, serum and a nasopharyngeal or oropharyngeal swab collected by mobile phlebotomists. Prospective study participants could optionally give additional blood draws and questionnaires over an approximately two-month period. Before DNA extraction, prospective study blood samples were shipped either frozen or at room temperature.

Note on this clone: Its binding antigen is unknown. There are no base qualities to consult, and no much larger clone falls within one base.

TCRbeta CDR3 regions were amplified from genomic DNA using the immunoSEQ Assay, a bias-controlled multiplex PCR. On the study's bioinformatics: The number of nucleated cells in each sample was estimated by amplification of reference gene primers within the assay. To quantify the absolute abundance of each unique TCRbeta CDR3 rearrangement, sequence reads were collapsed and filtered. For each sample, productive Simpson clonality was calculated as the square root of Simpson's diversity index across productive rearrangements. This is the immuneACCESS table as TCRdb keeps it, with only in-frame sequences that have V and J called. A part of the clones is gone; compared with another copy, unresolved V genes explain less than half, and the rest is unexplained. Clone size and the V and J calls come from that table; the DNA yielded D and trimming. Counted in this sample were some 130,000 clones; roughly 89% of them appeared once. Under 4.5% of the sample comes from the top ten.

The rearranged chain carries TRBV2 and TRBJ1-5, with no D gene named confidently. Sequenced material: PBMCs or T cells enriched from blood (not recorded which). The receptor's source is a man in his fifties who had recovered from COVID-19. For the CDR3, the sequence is CASRSGGLGGNQPQHF. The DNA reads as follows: TGTGCCAGCAGAAGCGGCGGGCTCGGGGGCAATCAGCCCCAGCATTTT.